This note documents a single T cell receptor (beta chain) sequence. V shed 4 bases, J shed 2 bases, and the junction held 4 bases outside the gene matches. CDR3 length: 14 residues. Germline-derived CDR1 and CDR2 are SNHLY and FYNNEI. Reverse transcription of roughly 0.45 to 1 ug RNA used random hexamers. TCRdb used MiXCR to reprocess the immunoSEQ multiplex PCR reads, holding one entry per CDR3 protein. Seen here are about 240,000 distinct CDR3 sequences, almost 97% observed once, and the top ten hold 0.095% to 0.12%. The data stem from a study of CD8 T cells in Susac syndrome. Study context: When their blood was taken, the Susac syndrome patients had either not yet had any therapy, were taking corticosteroids, or were taking intravenous immunoglobulin alone.

The V call is TRBV2, the J call TRBJ1-1, with 7 bases aligning to TRBD1. The receptor comes from a human donor with Susac syndrome. Material: CD4+ T cells from PBMCs. This CDR3 is CASSVGQINTEAFF. The DNA of the CDR3 is TGTGCCAGCAGTGTGGGACAGATAAACACTGAAGCTTTCTTT.